The clone carrying this T cell receptor (beta chain) was detected a few times. TCRbeta library preparation incorporated unique molecular identifiers. TCRdb recomputed calls from the PCR reads with MiXCR, one row per CDR3 protein. The sample holds 640,000 or so distinct CDR3 sequences; roughly 17% are singletons and the top ten take about 1.1%. This specimen belongs to a study of T-cell reconstitution after alpha-beta-depleted transplantation in children. The CDR3 totals 12 residues. The V gene's germline CDR1 is MDHEN and CDR2 SYDVKM. V was pared by 2 bases and J by 12 bases, with 8 bases between. The gene calls are TRBV28 and TRBJ1-6; D uncertain. The sequence came from a human donor who donated a stem cell graft to a child with acute myeloid leukemia. Sequencing used PBMCs from the stem cell graft donor, obtained from the stem cell graft. The CDR3 DNA follows: TGTGCCAGCAGTTTACCTCGCGGACCCCTCCACTTT. Translating gives CASSLPRGPLHF.